The 17 T cell receptor beta chains in this list originate from one sample, sequenced in a study of cytomegalovirus exposure and HLA in healthy donors. Primers for the PCR totalled 60 Vbeta and 13 Jbeta. Sequenced by immunoSEQ multiplex PCR; TCRdb stores in-frame clones only, minus some. The table records over 120,000 clones, roughly 80% of them present only once. Sequencing input: PBMCs. The receptors were sampled from a young woman in good health and CMV-seronegative.

The gene calls are TRBV9 and TRBJ2-5; 12 bases are shared with TRBD1. This CDR3 has 17 amino acids. From germline, CDR1 is SGDLS and CDR2 YYNGEE. J gave up 5 bases and V 0 bases, and 8 bases lay outside the gene matches. CDR3 protein: CASSVGDRGRSRETQYF. CDR3 coding DNA: TGTGCCAGCAGCGTAGGGGACAGGGGGCGGTCACGGGAGACCCAGTACTTC.

The chain carries TRBV6-1 and TRBJ2-1; 7 bases are a match to TRBD2. Trimming took 4 bases from V and 4 from J; bases not matched to a gene: 13. CDR1 and CDR2 (germline): MNHNS, SASEGT. This CDR3 is 17 amino acids long. The CDR3 bases are TGTGCCAGCAGTGGTTACGGACTAGTCCCGACATACAATGAGCAGTTCTTC. It encodes CASSGYGLVPTYNEQFF.

This clone was picked up a small number of times. The chain combines TRBV5-1 with TRBJ2-2, with D perhaps TRBD1 (6 bases). Trimming stripped 2 bases from V and 1 base from J, with 9 bases between. Germline V gene sequence: CDR1 SGHRS, CDR2 YFSETQ. The CDR3 runs to 15 residues. DNA of the CDR3: TGCGCCAGCAGCTTTGGGGACAAGAACACCGGGGAGCTGTTTTTT. Translation gives CASSFGDKNTGELFF.

The rearrangement joins TRBV20-1 to TRBJ1-2; D call uncertain. V was clipped by 6 bases and J by 8 bases, with 10 bases between them. Germline CDR1 and CDR2: DFQATT and SNEGSKA (reference sequence). The CDR3 runs 10 residues. The CDR3 region has the DNA TGCAGTGCGTTCAGAGGGGGCTACACCTTC. This codes for CSAFRGGYTF.

The chain joins TRBV6-1 to TRBJ1-1; D remains unclear. The germline CDR1 and CDR2 sequences are MNHNS and SASEGT. V was cut by 5 bases and J by 0 bases, with 7 bases left in between. The CDR3 runs 13 residues. CDR3 DNA sequence: TGTGCCAGCAGTCGGGAGATGAACACTGAAGCTTTCTTT. Translated, it gives CASSREMNTEAFF.

This chain joins TRBV5-6 and TRBJ2-2; 12 positions agree with TRBD2. Germline trimming cut 4 bases from V and 4 bases from J; bases unmatched to any gene: 11. Germline CDR1 reads SGHDT; CDR2 reads YYEEEE. The CDR3 loop spans 18 amino acids. The CDR3 is CASSPFRLAGEVTGELFF. The CDR3 DNA reads TGTGCCAGCAGCCCCTTCCGACTAGCGGGAGAAGTCACCGGGGAGCTGTTTTTT.

The V gene is TRBV18, the J gene TRBJ2-4; TRBD1 aligns across 10 bases. Trimming cost V 1 base and J 0 bases; bases outside gene matches: 6. The CDR3 is 18 residues long. Germline CDR1 is KGHSH and CDR2 is LQKENI. The CDR3 DNA reads TGTGCCAGCTCACCACGGGACAGGGGACCCCTAGCCAAAAACATTCAGTACTTC. Translating it yields CASSPRDRGPLAKNIQYF.

The chain has TRBV30 and TRBJ2-7; 9 bases match TRBD1. CDR1 and CDR2 from the germline V gene are GTSNPN and SVGIG (reference sequence). The CDR3 totals 15 residues. The V segment lost 3 bases and the J segment 3 bases; nucleotides outside the gene matches: 9. The CDR3 here is CAWSDAGTGNYEQYF. For the CDR3, the DNA is TGTGCCTGGAGCGACGCCGGGACAGGGAACTACGAGCAGTACTTC.

The chain carries TRBV5-1 and TRBJ1-2; D is possibly TRBD1 (6 bases). V lost 4 bases and J lost 7, with 17 bases in between. In germline, CDR1 is SGHRS, CDR2 YFSETQ. The CDR3 contains 14 residues. For the CDR3, the DNA is TGCGCCAGCAGCCCCGAGGGGGGGGCCGGTGGCTACACCTTC. It specifies CASSPEGGAGGYTF. Full variable domain (rest looked up from reference TRBV5-1 and TRBJ1-2): KAGVTQTPRYLIKTRGQQVTLSCSPISGHRSVSWYQQTPGQGLQFLFEYFSETQRNKGNFPGRFSGRQFSNSRSEMNVSTLELGDSALYLCASSPEGGAGGYTFGSGTRLTVV.

V is TRBV5-1 and J is TRBJ1-1, with 9 bases aligning to TRBD1. The CDR3 consists of 15 residues. Losses at the gene ends were 1 base for V and 4 bases for J; bases not matched to a gene: 5. The germline V gene has CDR1 SGHRS and CDR2 YFSETQ. The CDR3 region has the DNA TGCGCCAGCAGCTTGCAAGGACAGGGGCTCACTGAAGCTTTCTTT. Translating it yields CASSLQGQGLTEAFF. The entire variable domain, with the rest obtained from reference TRBV5-1 and TRBJ1-1, is as follows: KAGVTQTPRYLIKTRGQQVTLSCSPISGHRSVSWYQQTPGQGLQFLFEYFSETQRNKGNFPGRFSGRQFSNSRSEMNVSTLELGDSALYLCASSLQGQGLTEAFFGQGTRLTVV.

CDR3 DNA sequence: TGTGCCAGCAGGGACAGGAGCCAGAGCTCCTACAATGAGCAGTTCTTC. Encoded protein: CASRDRSQSSYNEQFF. The V and J genes are TRBV2 and TRBJ2-1, with 7 nucleotides matching TRBD1. Losses at the gene ends were 6 bases for V and 0 bases for J; bases not matched to a gene: 8. Germline V gene data show CDR1 as SNHLY and CDR2 as FYNNEI. The CDR3 spans 16 residues.

The chain employs TRBV5-6 and TRBJ2-7; 8 bases match TRBD1. The CDR3 extends over 16 amino acids. V gave up 4 bases and J gave up 2 bases; unmatched junction bases: 11. Germline CDR1 reads SGHDT; CDR2 reads YYEEEE. The CDR3 loop is CASSRLGGQGTYEQYF. The CDR3 nucleotides read TGTGCCAGCAGCCGCTTAGGAGGACAGGGTACCTACGAGCAGTACTTC.

Turning to this clone: The same CDR3 can be traced to other DNA sequences in this sample. The chain is built from TRBV19 and TRBJ2-7, with D possibly being TRBD1 (6 bases). The length of the CDR3 is 14 residues. The V gene's germline CDR1 is LNHDA and CDR2 SQIVND (reference sequence). The V and J ends lost 3 bases and 2 bases respectively, with 11 bases between them. In DNA, the CDR3 is TGTGCCAGTAGTATCACCGGACAGACCTACGAGCAGTACTTC. It codes for CASSITGQTYEQYF.

V and J are TRBV7-8 and TRBJ2-2; 10 nucleotides line up with TRBD1. The CDR3 totals 15 residues. Trimming took 5 bases from V and 7 from J; bases not matched to a gene: 7. The germline V gene encodes CDR1 SGHVS and CDR2 FQNEAQ. In nucleotides, the CDR3 is TGTGCCAGCAGCACCTGGGACAGGGGTCACGGGGAGCTGTTTTTT. It specifies CASSTWDRGHGELFF.

The V call is TRBV6-6, the J call TRBJ1-3, with D tentatively TRBD1 (6 bases). V was cut by 4 bases and J by 0 bases, with 10 bases left in between. The CDR3 runs to 15 residues. Germline-derived CDR1 and CDR2 are MNHNY and SVGAGI (reference sequence). CDR3 coding DNA: TGTGCCAGCAGTTTCACAGGGAGCTCTGGAAACACCATATATTTT. Residues: CASSFTGSSGNTIYF.

The chain uses TRBV6-5 and TRBJ1-3, with D possibly matching TRBD1 (5 bases). The CDR3 is 14 residues long. CDR1 and CDR2 (germline): MNHEY, SVGAGI. The V gene lost 6 bases and the J gene lost 4 bases, with 13 bases spanning the gap. This chain's CDR3 is CASSFTGSGNTIYF. The CDR3 bases are TGTGCCAGCAGCTTCACAGGTTCGGGAAACACCATATATTTT.

The V call is TRBV10-1, the J call TRBJ2-3, with 14 nucleotides matching TRBD2. The CDR3 length is 17 residues. The V gene's germline CDR1 is WNHNN and CDR2 SYGVQD (reference sequence). Losses at the gene ends were 11 bases for V and 6 bases for J; bases not matched to a gene: 16. In DNA, the CDR3 is TGCGCCGAAGCCGGGACTAGCGGGAGAACTCGCGCGGATACGCAGTATTTT. Translated: CAEAGTSGRTRADTQYF.